Below are 19 T cell receptor beta chains sequenced from a single sample in a study of blood T cell repertoires in COVID-19. Clones were read by immunoSEQ multiplex PCR, and TCRdb kept only the in-frame ones, dropping some. Of more than 300,000 clones in the sample, approximately 87% were seen once. Sequenced: peripheral blood. Every receptor here comes from a woman younger than 45 with COVID-19, enrolled during active disease.

The rearrangement joins TRBV5-4 to TRBJ2-2; 9 nucleotides agree with TRBD1. This CDR3 spans 16 amino acids. Germline assignment: CDR1 SGHNT and CDR2 YYREEE (reference sequence). The V gene end was trimmed by 4 bases and the J gene end by 7 bases; junction bases not matched to a gene: 11. The CDR3 spells CASSPELQGAGGELFF. Written as DNA, the CDR3 is TGTGCCAGCAGCCCAGAACTACAGGGGGCGGGCGGGGAGCTGTTTTTT.

This sequence joins TRBV5-1 and TRBJ1-6, with no clear D. Trimming stripped 0 bases from V and 9 bases from J, with 13 bases between. Germline V lookup: CDR1 SGHRS, CDR2 YFSETQ. The CDR3 runs to 15 residues. Written as DNA, the CDR3 is TGCGCCAGCAGCTTGGTGTCCGAACGTAGTTCACCCCTCCACTTT. Protein sequence: CASSLVSERSSPLHF.

The chain carries TRBV19 and TRBJ2-1; 11 bases agree with TRBD2. Germline CDR1 and CDR2: LNHDA and SQIVND (reference sequence). Trimming took 8 bases from V and 7 from J; bases not matched to a gene: 4. The CDR3 contains 13 residues. The CDR3 protein is CASASGRRNEQFF. For the CDR3, the DNA is TGTGCCAGTGCTAGCGGGAGGAGGAATGAGCAGTTCTTC.

This chain links TRBV27 with TRBJ1-1; possibly TRBD1 for D (6 bases). The germline gives CDR1 MNHEY, CDR2 SMNVEV (reference sequence). The CDR3 has 20 amino acids. Trimming removed 5 bases from V and 0 bases from J, with 28 bases in between. The CDR3 DNA reads as TGTGCCAGCAGTCACCTCCTGGCCAGGGGAATACTGATCATGAACACTGAAGCTTTCTTT. This sequence encodes CASSHLLARGILIMNTEAFF.

The genes are TRBV9 and TRBJ2-7; the D gene is possibly TRBD1 (6 bases). V was trimmed by 3 bases and J by 6 bases, leaving 19 bases between them. The germline V gene has CDR1 SGDLS and CDR2 YYNGEE. There are 15 residues in the CDR3. Written as DNA, the CDR3 is TGTGCCAGCAGCGCTCTGGGACACCTTTCTTCCGAGCAGTACTTC. It translates to CASSALGHLSSEQYF.

The chain recombines TRBV28 with TRBJ2-5; TRBD1 matches at 10 bases. The CDR3 extends over 15 amino acids. The V and J ends lost 4 bases and 6 bases, in that order; junction bases with no gene match: 8. CDR1 is MDHEN and CDR2 is SYDVKM in the germline V gene. DNA for the CDR3: TGTGCCAGCAGTTCCCCCTCGGGACAGGGGAAGACCCAGTACTTC. Protein product: CASSSPSGQGKTQYF.

The chain uses TRBV29-1 and TRBJ2-4, with D possibly being TRBD2 (6 bases). Trimming shortened V by 4 bases and J by 3 bases, and 13 bases separated the two germline ends. The V gene's germline CDR1 is SQVTM and CDR2 ANQGSEA. This CDR3 spans 14 amino acids. CDR3 bases: TGCAGCGTTGCTGGAGGGAGAGGCAAAAACATTCAGTACTTC. It yields the protein CSVAGGRGKNIQYF.

The rearrangement joins TRBV18 to TRBJ1-3; no firm D call. The V and J ends lost 2 bases and 3 bases respectively, with 8 bases between them. The germline CDR1 and CDR2 sequences are KGHSH and LQKENI. The CDR3 covers 14 residues. The CDR3: CASSPMTGGNTIYF. The CDR3, as DNA: TGTGCCAGCTCACCAATGACGGGTGGAAACACCATATATTTT.

V is TRBV15 and J is TRBJ1-5; 8 nucleotides line up with TRBD1. The CDR3 covers 15 residues. The V gene end was trimmed by 6 bases and the J gene end by 1 base; junction bases not matched to a gene: 5. CDR1 LNHNV and CDR2 YYDKDF come from the germline V gene (reference sequence). The CDR3 spells CATRTGDRSNQPQHF. CDR3 nucleotides: TGTGCCACCAGAACCGGGGACAGGAGCAATCAGCCCCAGCATTTT.

The CDR3 sequence: CASSIGGFAGQPQHF. The DNA of the CDR3 is TGTGCCAGTAGTATCGGAGGGTTCGCTGGTCAGCCCCAGCATTTT. The chain has TRBV19 and TRBJ1-5; D is uncertain. V lost 3 bases and J 6 bases, leaving 15 bases between the germline ends. Per the germline V gene, CDR1 is LNHDA and CDR2 is SQIVND (reference sequence). The CDR3 sequence is 15 residues long.

The chain links TRBV10-3 to TRBJ2-7; 8 bases match TRBD2. Germline CDR1 and CDR2: ENHRY and SYGVKD. The CDR3 has 15 residues. V was clipped by 4 bases and J by 0 bases; unmatched bases: 5. CDR3 loop: CAISGSGSISYEQYF. The CDR3 DNA reads as TGTGCCATCAGTGGGAGCGGGAGTATCTCCTACGAGCAGTACTTC.

V usage is TRBV25-1 and J usage is TRBJ1-6; possible D gene TRBD1, 5 bases. Trimming took off 7 bases at V and 8 bases at J, with 15 bases between the two ends. CDR3 size: 14 residues. Germline CDR1 reads MGHDK; CDR2 reads SYGVNS. The CDR3 bases are TGTGCCAGCACCCCTCCAGGGTTTGATTCACCCCTCCACTTT. It is translated as CASTPPGFDSPLHF. Drawing the rest from reference TRBV25-1 and TRBJ1-6, the complete variable domain is EADIYQTPRYLVIGTGKKITLECSQTMGHDKMYWYQQDPGMELHLIHYSYGVNSTEKGDLSSESTVSRIRTEHFPLTLESARPSHTSQYLCASTPPGFDSPLHFGNGTRLTVT.

The chain combines TRBV5-1 with TRBJ1-3; 7 bases agree with TRBD1. After removal of 3 bases from V and 0 bases from J, the junction contained 9 bases not matched to a gene. Per germline, CDR1 SGHRS and CDR2 YFSETQ. This CDR3 contains 17 residues. Here the CDR3 DNA reads TGCGCCAGCAGCTCGTTCCCAGGGGGGAGCTCTGGAAACACCATATATTTT. This translates into CASSSFPGGSSGNTIYF.

The genes are TRBV19 and TRBJ1-5, with D possibly TRBD1 on 6 matching bases. The V and J ends lost 6 bases and 11 bases respectively, with 23 bases between them. This CDR3 has 15 amino acids. In germline, CDR1 is LNHDA, CDR2 SQIVND (reference sequence). The CDR3: CASSPDEGGEVAQHF. CDR3 nucleotide sequence: TGTGCCAGTAGCCCCGACGAAGGGGGGGAAGTAGCCCAGCATTTT.

The chain joins TRBV5-1 to TRBJ2-7, with 12 nucleotides matching TRBD1. CDR3 length: 15 amino acids. The germline gives CDR1 SGHRS, CDR2 YFSETQ. V lost 0 bases, J lost 7 bases, and 5 bases stayed unmatched. The CDR3 sequence is CASSLAGTGGREQYF. The CDR3 DNA reads TGCGCCAGCAGCTTGGCCGGGACAGGGGGCCGGGAGCAGTACTTC.

This chain uses TRBV14 with TRBJ2-5, with 9 bases identical to TRBD2. V shed 1 base and J 3 bases; nucleotides not matched to a gene: 3. CDR1 SGHDN and CDR2 FVKESK come from the germline V gene. The CDR3 is made up of 15 amino acids. CDR3 DNA: TGTGCCAGCAGCCAAGCATCTAGCGGGGAAGAGACCCAGTACTTC. Protein product: CASSQASSGEETQYF.

This chain connects TRBV7-2 to TRBJ2-7; 7 bases fit TRBD2. The trim removed 5 bases at V and 3 bases at J, leaving 7 bases unmatched. The CDR3 runs to 14 residues. The germline gives CDR1 SGHTA, CDR2 FQGNSA. CDR3 sequence reads: CASSARAGNYEQYF. The CDR3 DNA is TGTGCCAGCAGCGCTCGAGCGGGAAACTACGAGCAGTACTTC.

The J gene is TRBJ1-1, the V gene TRBV6-2 or TRBV6-3, with 8 positions matching TRBD1. This CDR3 spans 13 amino acids. From germline, CDR1 is MNHEY and CDR2 SVGEGT. After removal of 7 bases from V and 6 bases from J, the junction contained 7 bases not matched to a gene. CDR3 sequence reads: CASNPETGAEAFF. In DNA form, the CDR3 reads TGTGCCAGCAACCCCGAGACAGGGGCTGAAGCTTTCTTT.

The chain uses TRBV3-1 (or the pseudogene TRBV3-2) and TRBJ2-7; 8 positions agree with TRBD2. This CDR3 is built from 14 residues. Germline CDR1 reads LGHDT; CDR2 reads YNNKEL (reference sequence). The junction had 5 bases not matched to a gene; V was cut back by 5 bases and J by 2 bases. CDR3 protein: CASSSGGTAYEQYF. DNA for the CDR3: TGTGCCAGCAGCAGCGGGGGAACAGCCTACGAGCAGTACTTC.